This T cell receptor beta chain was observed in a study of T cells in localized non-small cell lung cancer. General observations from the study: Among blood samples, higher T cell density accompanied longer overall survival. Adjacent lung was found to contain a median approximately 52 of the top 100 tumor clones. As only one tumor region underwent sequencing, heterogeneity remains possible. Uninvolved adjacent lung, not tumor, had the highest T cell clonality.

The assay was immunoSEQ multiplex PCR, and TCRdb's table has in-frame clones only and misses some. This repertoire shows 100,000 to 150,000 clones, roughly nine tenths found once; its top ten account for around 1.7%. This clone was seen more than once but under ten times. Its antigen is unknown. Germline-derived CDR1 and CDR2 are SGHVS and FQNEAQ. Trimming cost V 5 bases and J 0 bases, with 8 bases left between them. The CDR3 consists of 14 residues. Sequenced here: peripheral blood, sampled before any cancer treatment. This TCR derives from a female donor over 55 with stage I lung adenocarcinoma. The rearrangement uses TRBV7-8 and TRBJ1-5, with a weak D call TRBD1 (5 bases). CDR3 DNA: TGTGCCAGCAGCGTCGACAGTAGCAATCAGCCCCAGCATTTT. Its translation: CASSVDSSNQPQHF. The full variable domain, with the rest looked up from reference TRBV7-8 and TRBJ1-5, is GAGVSQSPRYKVAKRGQDVALRCDPISGHVSLFWYQQALGQGPEFLTYFQNEAQLDKSGLPSDRFFAERPEGSVSTLKIQRTQQEDSAVYLCASSVDSSNQPQHFGDGTRLSIL.